A selection of T cell receptor beta chains follows, all from one sample in a study of T cells in Graves' hyperthyroidism and ophthalmopathy. A single record per CDR3 protein comes from TCRdb applying MiXCR to the multiplex PCR reads. The data contain roughly 560,000 distinct CDR3 sequences, under 15% of them singletons. Sequencing used blood. These receptors came from a middle-aged woman with Graves' ophthalmopathy. CDR3s include the opening cysteine and the closing phenylalanine or tryptophan. Each record gives: clone size, CDR3 length, J gene, V gene, D gene, CDR3 DNA, CDR3 protein. The D gene is left open where the match is weak. Some rows mark clone size as missing; the rest say once, few, many or name a class of expanded clone.

abundance: NA
len: 12
j_gene: TRBJ1-5
v_gene: TRBV2
d_gene: NA
CDR3nt: TGTGCCAGCAAAGGGGGCAATCAGCCCCAGCATTTT
CDR3aa: CASKGGNQPQHF

abundance: many
len: 11
j_gene: TRBJ1-1
v_gene: TRBV19
d_gene: NA
CDR3nt: TGTGCCAGTATGTTGACCCGGATGGCTTTCTTT
CDR3aa: CASMLTRMAFF

abundance: many
len: 14
j_gene: TRBJ2-5
v_gene: TRBV29-1
d_gene: TRBD1
CDR3nt: TGCAGCGTAACAGGGATTGGCAGGGGGGAGACCCAGTACTTC
CDR3aa: CSVTGIGRGETQYF

abundance: many
len: 16
j_gene: TRBJ2-1
v_gene: TRBV12-3/TRBV12-4
d_gene: TRBD2
CDR3nt: TGTGCCAGCAGTCCGCTTGGGACTAGCGGGTACAATGAGCAGTTCTTC
CDR3aa: CASSPLGTSGYNEQFF

abundance: few
len: 16
j_gene: TRBJ2-1
v_gene: TRBV7-8
d_gene: NA
CDR3nt: TGTGCCAGCAGCTTCTCTAGCCTATCGCCCTACAATGAGCAGTTCTTC
CDR3aa: CASSFSSLSPYNEQFF

abundance: many
len: 14
j_gene: TRBJ1-1
v_gene: TRBV29-1
d_gene: NA
CDR3nt: TGCAGCGTTGGGGGTCTTTGGGCGGGCACTGAAGCTTTCTTT
CDR3aa: CSVGGLWAGTEAFF

abundance: many
len: 17
j_gene: TRBJ1-2
v_gene: TRBV6-5
d_gene: TRBD1
CDR3nt: TGTGCCAGCAGTTACCTGGACAGGGTCACCGCAGTATATGGCTACACCTTC
CDR3aa: CASSYLDRVTAVYGYTF

abundance: NA
len: 14
j_gene: TRBJ2-4
v_gene: TRBV30
d_gene: NA
CDR3nt: TGTGCCTGGGAGACAAAAGAAGGCAAAAACATTCAGTACTTC
CDR3aa: CAWETKEGKNIQYF

abundance: NA
len: 14
j_gene: TRBJ1-2
v_gene: TRBV3-1
d_gene: NA
CDR3nt: TGTGCCAGCAGCCAAGATCTTGTTCCGGGGGGCTACACCTTC
CDR3aa: CASSQDLVPGGYTF

abundance: many
len: 14
j_gene: TRBJ2-7
v_gene: TRBV2
d_gene: TRBD1
CDR3nt: TGTGCCAGCAGTGACGTAGGACAGGGCTACGAGCAGTACTTC
CDR3aa: CASSDVGQGYEQYF

abundance: many
len: 15
j_gene: TRBJ2-7
v_gene: TRBV20-1
d_gene: TRBD2
CDR3nt: TGCAGTGCTAGAGATCGAGCGGGAGTGCCCTACGAGCAGTACTTC
CDR3aa: CSARDRAGVPYEQYF

abundance: many
len: 15
j_gene: TRBJ2-3
v_gene: TRBV2
d_gene: TRBD2
CDR3nt: TGTGCCAGCAGGCCGGGAGGGCCTCGCACAGATACGCAGTATTTT
CDR3aa: CASRPGGPRTDTQYF

abundance: NA
len: 15
j_gene: TRBJ2-2
v_gene: TRBV6-1
d_gene: TRBD2
CDR3nt: TGTGCCAGCACGGGACTAGCGGGAGCGTCGTGGGAGCTGTTTTTT
CDR3aa: CASTGLAGASWELFF

abundance: NA
len: 15
j_gene: TRBJ2-2
v_gene: TRBV10-3
d_gene: NA
CDR3nt: TGTGCCATCAGTGAGGCCATGGCGAACACCGGGGAGCTGTTTTTT
CDR3aa: CAISEAMANTGELFF

abundance: NA
len: 15
j_gene: TRBJ2-5
v_gene: TRBV15
d_gene: NA
CDR3nt: TGTGCCACCAGCAGCCTCTGGACGGGCAAGGAGACCCAGTACTTC
CDR3aa: CATSSLWTGKETQYF

abundance: many
len: 13
j_gene: TRBJ1-1
v_gene: TRBV10-3
d_gene: NA
CDR3nt: TGTGCCATCAGTGAGTCGGGGAACACTGAAGCTTTCTTT
CDR3aa: CAISESGNTEAFF

abundance: many
len: 11
j_gene: TRBJ2-7
v_gene: TRBV25-1
d_gene: NA
CDR3nt: TGTGCCGGCAGTAGTGGTTTCGAGCAGTACTTC
CDR3aa: CAGSSGFEQYF

abundance: many
len: 16
j_gene: TRBJ1-2
v_gene: TRBV20-1
d_gene: NA
CDR3nt: TGCAGTGCTAGTGCGGGGGTGCTCCAGCTAGGCTATGGCTACACCTTC
CDR3aa: CSASAGVLQLGYGYTF

abundance: NA
len: 13
j_gene: TRBJ2-7
v_gene: TRBV7-9
d_gene: NA
CDR3nt: TGTGCCAGCAGCCACCTTGAGGGGGACGAGCAGTACTTC
CDR3aa: CASSHLEGDEQYF

abundance: many
len: 14
j_gene: TRBJ1-1
v_gene: TRBV27
d_gene: TRBD1
CDR3nt: TGTGCCAGCAGTGCTCAGGGGGGGGGCACTGAAGCTTTCTTT
CDR3aa: CASSAQGGGTEAFF

abundance: many
len: 13
j_gene: TRBJ2-7
v_gene: TRBV20-1
d_gene: NA
CDR3nt: TGCAGTGCTAGAGAGGGTAGCCGCTACGAGCAGTACTTC
CDR3aa: CSAREGSRYEQYF

abundance: NA
len: 16
j_gene: TRBJ1-3
v_gene: TRBV6-5
d_gene: TRBD1
CDR3nt: TGTGCCAGCAGTTACTGGGGACAGCCAAATGGAAACACCATATATTTT
CDR3aa: CASSYWGQPNGNTIYF

abundance: NA
len: 14
j_gene: TRBJ2-5
v_gene: TRBV12-3/TRBV12-4
d_gene: NA
CDR3nt: TGTGCCAGCAGTTTAGGACTGCAGGGCGAGACCCAGTACTTC
CDR3aa: CASSLGLQGETQYF

abundance: NA
len: 13
j_gene: TRBJ2-2
v_gene: TRBV10-2
d_gene: TRBD2
CDR3nt: TGCGCCAGCATAGCGGGGAACACCGGGGAGCTGTTTTTT
CDR3aa: CASIAGNTGELFF

abundance: many
len: 13
j_gene: TRBJ2-2
v_gene: TRBV7-2
d_gene: NA
CDR3nt: TGTGCCAGCAGCTTTGTTTACACCGGGGAGCTGTTTTTT
CDR3aa: CASSFVYTGELFF

abundance: few
len: 16
j_gene: TRBJ2-2
v_gene: TRBV7-3
d_gene: NA
CDR3nt: TGTGCCAGCAGCTATGGGCCTAGAGGGAACACCGGGGAGCTGTTTTTT
CDR3aa: CASSYGPRGNTGELFF

abundance: many
len: 12
j_gene: TRBJ1-2
v_gene: TRBV30
d_gene: NA
CDR3nt: TGTGCCTGGAATCTGGGCCGTGGTGGCTACACCTTC
CDR3aa: CAWNLGRGGYTF

abundance: many
len: 14
j_gene: TRBJ2-7
v_gene: TRBV12-3/TRBV12-4
d_gene: TRBD2
CDR3nt: TGTGCCAGCAGTTCCGGGACTAGCGAGTACGAGCAGTACTTC
CDR3aa: CASSSGTSEYEQYF

abundance: NA
len: 15
j_gene: TRBJ1-1
v_gene: TRBV6-5
d_gene: NA
CDR3nt: TGTGCCAGCAGTTACGTGGGGGCATTGAACACTGAAGCTTTCTTT
CDR3aa: CASSYVGALNTEAFF

abundance: many
len: 15
j_gene: TRBJ2-5
v_gene: TRBV18
d_gene: NA
CDR3nt: TGTGCCAGCTCACCACAAGCGGGTGGAGGAGAGACCCAGTACTTC
CDR3aa: CASSPQAGGGETQYF

abundance: many
len: 15
j_gene: TRBJ2-2
v_gene: TRBV20-1
d_gene: TRBD2
CDR3nt: TGCAGTGCTCCAGCGGGAGGACGGTTAGGCGGGGAGCTGTTTTTT
CDR3aa: CSAPAGGRLGGELFF

abundance: many
len: 16
j_gene: TRBJ2-7
v_gene: TRBV28
d_gene: NA
CDR3nt: TGTGCCAGCACCCGGTCCTTAGGGACACTCTCCTACGAGCAGTACTTC
CDR3aa: CASTRSLGTLSYEQYF

abundance: many
len: 16
j_gene: TRBJ2-2
v_gene: TRBV11-2
d_gene: NA
CDR3nt: TGTGCCAGCAGCCTACCCCAGCTAGGGGGTACCGGGGAGCTGTTTTTT
CDR3aa: CASSLPQLGGTGELFF

abundance: few
len: 15
j_gene: TRBJ2-5
v_gene: TRBV6-1
d_gene: NA
CDR3nt: TGTGCCAGCAGTGAAGGGGTCGTGTCTGCAGAGACCCAGTACTTC
CDR3aa: CASSEGVVSAETQYF

abundance: many
len: 15
j_gene: TRBJ2-2
v_gene: TRBV5-1
d_gene: TRBD2
CDR3nt: TGCGCCAGCAGTGGGAGGGCCACGAACACCGGGGAGCTGTTTTTT
CDR3aa: CASSGRATNTGELFF

abundance: NA
len: 17
j_gene: TRBJ2-6
v_gene: TRBV4-1
d_gene: TRBD1
CDR3nt: TGCGCCAGCAGCCAAGATCGGGACAGGGCTGGGGCCAACGTCCTGACTTTC
CDR3aa: CASSQDRDRAGANVLTF

abundance: NA
len: 12
j_gene: TRBJ2-7
v_gene: TRBV12-3/TRBV12-4
d_gene: NA
CDR3nt: TGTGCCAGCAGTCACAAAGGGGGCGAGCAGTACTTC
CDR3aa: CASSHKGGEQYF

abundance: few
len: 13
j_gene: TRBJ1-1
v_gene: TRBV30
d_gene: NA
CDR3nt: TGTGCCTGGAGGACAGAGACGAACACTGAAGCTTTCTTT
CDR3aa: CAWRTETNTEAFF

abundance: many
len: 14
j_gene: TRBJ2-5
v_gene: TRBV20-1
d_gene: TRBD2
CDR3nt: TGCAGTGCTCGCGGCGGGGGGGGGCAAGAGACCCAGTACTTC
CDR3aa: CSARGGGGQETQYF

abundance: NA
len: 13
j_gene: TRBJ2-2
v_gene: TRBV11-2
d_gene: NA
CDR3nt: TGTGCCAGCAGCTGGAGGGTCACCGGGGAGCTGTTTTTT
CDR3aa: CASSWRVTGELFF

abundance: many
len: 16
j_gene: TRBJ2-5
v_gene: TRBV5-6
d_gene: TRBD2
CDR3nt: TGTGCCAGCAGCTTGGAACGACGGGGGGAGGGAGAGACCCAGTACTTC
CDR3aa: CASSLERRGEGETQYF